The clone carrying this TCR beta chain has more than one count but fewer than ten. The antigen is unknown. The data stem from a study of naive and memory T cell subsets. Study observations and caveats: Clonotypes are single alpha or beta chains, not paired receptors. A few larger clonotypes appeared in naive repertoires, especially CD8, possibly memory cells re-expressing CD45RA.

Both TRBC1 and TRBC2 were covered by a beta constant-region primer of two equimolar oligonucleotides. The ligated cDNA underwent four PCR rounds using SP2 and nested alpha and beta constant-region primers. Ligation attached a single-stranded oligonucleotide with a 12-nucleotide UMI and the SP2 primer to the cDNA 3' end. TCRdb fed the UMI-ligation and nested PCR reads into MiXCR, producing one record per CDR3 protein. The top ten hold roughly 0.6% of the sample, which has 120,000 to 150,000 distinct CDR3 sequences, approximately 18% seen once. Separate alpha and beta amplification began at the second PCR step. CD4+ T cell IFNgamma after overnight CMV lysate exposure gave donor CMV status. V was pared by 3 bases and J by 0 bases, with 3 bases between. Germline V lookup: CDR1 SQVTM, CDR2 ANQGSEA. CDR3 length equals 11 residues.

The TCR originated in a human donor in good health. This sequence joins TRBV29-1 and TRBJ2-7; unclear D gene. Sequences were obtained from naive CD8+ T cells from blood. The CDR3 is CSVDHSYEQYF. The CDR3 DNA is TGCAGCGTTGATCACTCCTACGAGCAGTACTTC.